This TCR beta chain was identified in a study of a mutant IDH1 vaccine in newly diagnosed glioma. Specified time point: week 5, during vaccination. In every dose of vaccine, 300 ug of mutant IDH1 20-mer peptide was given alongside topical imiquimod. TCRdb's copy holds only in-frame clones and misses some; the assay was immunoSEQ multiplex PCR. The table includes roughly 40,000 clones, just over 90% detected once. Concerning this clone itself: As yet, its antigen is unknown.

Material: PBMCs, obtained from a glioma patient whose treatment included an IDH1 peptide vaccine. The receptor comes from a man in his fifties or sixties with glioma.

The CDR3 DNA sequence: TGTGCCAGCAGCCTCAACTCTAACACTGAAGCTTTCTTT. It specifies CASSLNSNTEAFF. The chain is built from TRBV7-3 and TRBJ1-1; D unresolved. V lost 5 bases, J lost 2 bases, and 9 bases lay in between. This CDR3 comprises 13 residues. Per germline, CDR1 SGHTA and CDR2 FQGTGA.